One sample yielded the 15 T cell receptor beta chains listed below, sequenced in a study of immune heterogeneity within non-small cell lung tumors. Bulk tumor genomic DNA was the template, and each sample received about 600 ng. Several far-apart biopsies were taken per primary tumor during surgery. Samples came from untreated patients having curative surgery for newly diagnosed non-small cell lung cancer. It was a multiplex PCR that amplified TCR beta CDR3, with 32 V and 13 J primers. MiXCR was run by TCRdb on the multiplex PCR reads, yielding one entry per CDR3 protein. The sample shows 20,000 to 25,000 distinct CDR3 sequences, about 30% of them seen only once. Sample: lung tumor tissue. Receptors were obtained from a man in his forties with non-small cell lung cancer.

CDR3 DNA: TGTGCCAGCAGCGTAGATACTCCTTCCTACAATGAGCAGTTCTTC. Translation gives CASSVDTPSYNEQFF. The rearrangement links TRBV9 to TRBJ2-1, with D uncertain. This CDR3 is built from 15 residues. The germline V gene encodes CDR1 SGDLS and CDR2 YYNGEE. Trimming stripped 0 bases from V and 1 base from J, with 8 bases between.

A note on this clonotype: This may arise from a read error, as a much more abundant clone is one base away. The DNA for the CDR3 is TGTGCCAGTAGTTCGTCACCAAGGGTTGGTGAAAAACTGTTTTTT. This translates into CASSSSPRVGEKLFF. The genes are TRBV19 and TRBJ1-4; D unclear. The V and J ends lost 5 bases and 7 bases respectively, with 17 bases between them. CDR1 is LNHDA and CDR2 is SQIVND in the germline V gene (reference sequence). This CDR3 comprises 15 residues.

CDR3 amino acids: CASSLQGRLNTEAFF. The CDR3 nucleotides are TGTGCCAGCAGCTTACAGGGGAGGCTGAACACTGAAGCTTTCTTT. This chain links TRBV11-3 with TRBJ1-1, with D possibly matching TRBD1 (6 bases). The V gene's germline CDR1 is SGHNT and CDR2 YENEEA. V was shortened by 2 bases and J by 0 bases, with 10 bases between the two germline ends. The CDR3 is 15 residues long.

The rearrangement links TRBV14 to TRBJ1-5; the D gene is possibly TRBD1 (5 bases). The V gene lost 1 base and the J gene lost 9 bases, with 16 bases spanning the gap. The CDR3 is 15 amino acids. Germline CDR1 is SGHDN and CDR2 is FVKESK. This CDR3 reads CASSQGGQGPPPQHF. CDR3 nucleotides: TGTGCCAGCAGCCAAGGAGGGCAGGGTCCTCCGCCCCAGCATTTT.

Remarks on this clonotype: At one end, the junction sequence differs from germline, possibly due to a read error. The chain is built from TRBV12-3 or TRBV12-4 and TRBJ2-5; D may be TRBD1 or TRBD2 (7 bases each). The CDR3 is 15 residues long. As DNA, the CDR3 is TGTGCCAGCTTAAATTACAGGGGAGGGCTAGAGATCCAGTACTTC. This codes for CASLNYRGGLEIQYF.

The chain is built from TRBV14 and TRBJ2-6, with D perhaps TRBD1 (5 bases). CDR1 SGHDN and CDR2 FVKESK come from the germline V gene. With 4 bases removed from V and 0 bases from J, the gap between germline ends came to 7 bases. The CDR3 has 15 amino acids. The CDR3 bases are TGTGCCAGCAGCCCAGGGTTCTCTGGGGCCAACGTCCTGACTTTC. The encoded protein is CASSPGFSGANVLTF.

The chain recombines TRBV12-3 or TRBV12-4 with TRBJ2-5, with a possible D match to TRBD2 (5 bases). The CDR3 totals 17 residues. Trimming stripped 3 bases from V and 3 bases from J, with 20 bases between. CDR3 loop: CASSFVGVVRAEETQYF. CDR3 nucleotides: TGTGCCAGCAGTTTTGTTGGGGTCGTGAGGGCCGAAGAGACCCAGTACTTC.

This clonotype was seen only a few times. The chain has TRBV12-3 or TRBV12-4 and TRBJ2-1, with TRBD2 matching 7 bases. J was trimmed by 0 bases and V by 6 bases; bases with no gene match: 14. The CDR3 sequence is 18 residues long. The CDR3, as DNA: TGTGCCAGCAGCTTTCGTCTAGCGGCGTTAAGCTCCTACAATGAGCAGTTCTTC. The encoded protein is CASSFRLAALSSYNEQFF.

The V and J genes are TRBV28 and TRBJ1-1; tentative D call: TRBD1 (5 bases). The CDR3 runs 14 residues. With 5 bases removed from V and 4 bases from J, the gap between germline ends came to 14 bases. Germline CDR1 reads MDHEN; CDR2 reads SYDVKM. For the CDR3, the DNA is TGTGCCAGCAGTGAGGGAGGGGATCTCACTGAAGCTTTCTTT. Translation: CASSEGGDLTEAFF.

This clonotype was found many times. The chain carries TRBV14 and TRBJ2-7, with TRBD2 matching over 14 bases. This CDR3 has 17 residues. Germline-derived CDR1 and CDR2 are SGHDN and FVKESK. After removal of 4 bases from V and 4 bases from J, the junction contained 9 bases not matched to a gene. CDR3 protein: CASSPNWTSGRWYEQYF. The CDR3 nucleotides are TGTGCCAGCAGCCCGAACTGGACTAGCGGGAGGTGGTACGAGCAGTACTTC.

This clonotype was seen ten or more times. The J gene is TRBJ2-1, the V gene TRBV19, with D maybe TRBD2 (6 bases). CDR3 size: 15 residues. Germline loops: CDR1 LNHDA, CDR2 SQIVND (reference sequence). V was shortened by 2 bases and J by 0 bases, with 8 bases between the two germline ends. CDR3 coding DNA: TGTGCCAGTAGTATATCGACTAGCTCCTACAATGAGCAGTTCTTC. It codes for CASSISTSSYNEQFF.

This clonotype was seen many times. The junction differs from germline at one of its ends, possibly a read error. V gene TRBV7-2 combines with J gene TRBJ2-7; D not resolved. The CDR3 is 14 residues long. The germline gives CDR1 SGHTA, CDR2 FQGNSA. Written as DNA, the CDR3 is TGTGCCAGCAGCTTAGAGGTGTACGGTTCAGTACTGGACTTC. Its translation: CASSLEVYGSVLDF.

The V gene is TRBV11-3, the J gene TRBJ1-2; no clear D. Looked up from germline, CDR1 is SGHNT and CDR2 is YENEEA. This CDR3 contains 13 residues. V lost 5 bases, J lost 8 bases, and 15 bases lay in between. The CDR3 nucleotides read TGTGCCAGCAGCCCAGCGCCCGGCTGGGGCTACACCTTC. The encoded protein is CASSPAPGWGYTF.

The chain joins TRBV6-1 to TRBJ1-5; no reliable D call. Trimming pared 6 bases from V and 0 bases from J, leaving 12 bases between. The germline V gene encodes CDR1 MNHNS and CDR2 SASEGT. The CDR3 consists of 15 residues. The CDR3 nucleotides are TGTGCCAGCAGCCCGACACTTAATAGCAATCAGCCCCAGCATTTT. Encoded protein: CASSPTLNSNQPQHF.

This clonotype was observed a few times. CDR3 DNA sequence: TGTGCCAGCAGCCAAGACGGGACTAGTGGGTTCAATGAGCAGTTCTTC. Its protein product is CASSQDGTSGFNEQFF. The chain has TRBV4-2 and TRBJ2-1, with 8 bases that match TRBD2. Looked up from germline, CDR1 is LGHNA and CDR2 is YNFKEQ. With 0 bases clipped from V and 6 bases from J, the junction kept 7 bases outside the gene matches. The CDR3 spans 16 residues.